These 27 T cell receptor beta chains came from one sample sequenced in a study of blood T cell repertoires in COVID-19. TCRdb's table, derived via immunoSEQ multiplex PCR, lists solely in-frame clones and lacks some. The data hold about 180,000 clones, with around 86% observed a single time. The source material was peripheral blood. These receptors were taken from a woman aged 25 to 45 with active or convalescent COVID-19.

The count of this clone is one. The gene calls are TRBV7-9 and TRBJ2-1; TRBD2 agrees at 8 bases. The CDR3 consists of 15 residues. V shed 1 base and J 7 bases; nucleotides not matched to a gene: 6. Germline CDR1 SEHNR, CDR2 FQNEAQ (reference sequence). CDR3 sequence (DNA): TGTGCCAGCAGCTTAGAGATCGGGACTAGTAATGAGCAGTTCTTC. As protein: CASSLEIGTSNEQFF. Based on the CDR3 plus reference TRBV7-9 and TRBJ2-1, the full variable domain is DTGVSQNPRHKITKRGQNVTFRCDPISEHNRLYWYRQTLGQGPEFLTYFQNEAQLEKSRLLSDRFSAERPKGSFSTLEIQRTEQGDSAMYLCASSLEIGTSNEQFFGPGTRLTVL.

The chain employs TRBV7-6 and TRBJ2-4; TRBD1 agrees at 12 bases. The CDR3 spans 15 residues. The ends lost 3 bases at V and 8 bases at J; junction bases unmatched: 5. CDR1 and CDR2 from the germline V gene are SGHVS and FNYEAQ. CDR3 nucleotides: TGTGCCAGCAGCTTGGGACAGGGGGCGCAGGACATTCAGTACTTC. It yields the protein CASSLGQGAQDIQYF. The complete variable domain, with remaining parts taken from reference TRBV7-6 and TRBJ2-4, reads GAGVSQSPRYKVTKRGQDVALRCDPISGHVSLYWYRQALGQGPEFLTYFNYEAQQDKSGLPNDRFSAERPEGSISTLTIQRTEQRDSAMYRCASSLGQGAQDIQYFGAGTRLSVL.

This clone is categorized as medium-sized. The V call is TRBV5-1, the J call TRBJ2-1; TRBD1 matches at 7 bases. The CDR3 is made up of 14 amino acids. The junction had 5 bases not matched to a gene; V was cut back by 4 bases and J by 4 bases. CDR1 and CDR2 from the germline V gene are SGHRS and YFSETQ. The CDR3 region is CASSGGQSYNEQFF. As DNA, the CDR3 is TGCGCCAGCAGCGGGGGACAGTCATACAATGAGCAGTTCTTC.

This rearrangement joins TRBV9 to TRBJ2-1; 10 bases fit TRBD2. Trimming at V came to 4 bases and at J to 4 bases, leaving 5 bases not matched to a gene. Germline assignment: CDR1 SGDLS and CDR2 YYNGEE. The CDR3 consists of 15 residues. CDR3 sequence reads: CASSLSSGSYNEQFF. The CDR3, as DNA: TGTGCCAGCAGCCTATCTAGCGGGAGTTACAATGAGCAGTTCTTC.

The chain is built from TRBV18 and TRBJ2-2; 12 positions match TRBD1. Germline CDR1 reads KGHSH; CDR2 reads LQKENI. The CDR3 extends over 13 amino acids. V was pared by 5 bases and J by 12 bases, with 4 bases of the junction left unmatched. CDR3 nucleotides: TGTGCCAGCTCAGACGGGACAGGGGGCAAGCTGTTTTTT. Its protein product is CASSDGTGGKLFF.

This clone has just a few counts. Other DNA sequences in the sample encode the same CDR3. This chain uses TRBV18 with TRBJ2-3; 14 bases align to TRBD2. The junction had 2 bases not matched to a gene; V was cut back by 3 bases and J by 3 bases. Per germline, CDR1 KGHSH and CDR2 LQKENI. CDR3 size: 16 residues. The CDR3 sequence: CASSPGTSGSTDTQYF. The CDR3 bases are TGTGCCAGCTCACCCGGGACTAGCGGGAGTACAGATACGCAGTATTTT. Supplemented by reference TRBV18 and TRBJ2-3, the full variable domain reads NAGVMQNPRHLVRRRGQEARLRCSPMKGHSHVYWYRQLPEEGLKFMVYLQKENIIDESGMPKERFSAEFPKEGPSILRIQQVVRGDSAAYFCASSPGTSGSTDTQYFGPGTRLTVL.

This clone was recorded once. The chain is built from TRBV11-2 and TRBJ2-1; 7 bases fit TRBD2. This CDR3 has 14 residues. Germline V gene data show CDR1 as SGHAT and CDR2 as FQNNGV. Unmatched junction bases numbered 7, after V lost 5 bases and J lost 6 bases. The CDR3 DNA reads TGTGCCAGCAGCGCACGACTAGCTGCCAATGAGCAGTTCTTC. Residues: CASSARLAANEQFF.

This clone occurred a few times. V gene TRBV18 combines with J gene TRBJ1-1; D remains ambiguous. V was shortened by 4 bases and J by 2 bases, with 11 bases between the two germline ends. From germline, CDR1 is KGHSH and CDR2 LQKENI. The CDR3 contains 14 residues. In DNA form, the CDR3 reads TGTGCCAGCTCACTGGAAACAGTTAACACTGAAGCTTTCTTT. As protein: CASSLETVNTEAFF.

This CDR3 reads CASSGPGQGAHEQYF. The CDR3 nucleotides read TGTGCCAGCAGCGGACCGGGACAGGGGGCACACGAGCAGTACTTC. The chain carries TRBV7-9 and TRBJ2-7, with 12 nucleotides matching TRBD1. V gave up 5 bases and J gave up 5 bases; unmatched junction bases: 7. Germline lookup yields CDR1 SEHNR and CDR2 FQNEAQ (reference sequence). The CDR3 has 15 residues.

The chain carries TRBV19 and TRBJ1-5, with D hard to call. Trimming took off 0 bases at V and 0 bases at J, with 3 bases between the two ends. Germline CDR1 reads LNHDA; CDR2 reads SQIVND (reference sequence). This CDR3 has 14 amino acids. The CDR3 region has the DNA TGTGCCAGTAGTATAGATTATAGCAATCAGCCCCAGCATTTT. Translating gives CASSIDYSNQPQHF.

CDR3 region: CSVAGYSTSSYNEQFF. DNA for the CDR3: TGCAGCGTTGCCGGGTATTCCACGAGCTCCTACAATGAGCAGTTCTTC. This chain uses TRBV29-1 with TRBJ2-1; unclear D gene. Germline V gene data show CDR1 as SQVTM and CDR2 as ANQGSEA. CDR3 length: 16 amino acids. V shed 4 bases and J shed 0 bases, with 16 bases lying between them.

V and J are TRBV5-1 and TRBJ2-3; 9 bases fit TRBD1. The CDR3 extends over 17 amino acids. The V gene's germline CDR1 is SGHRS and CDR2 YFSETQ. Trimming at V came to 7 bases and at J to 0 bases, leaving 12 bases not matched to a gene. This CDR3 reads CASLPGQGLPSTDTQYF. DNA of the CDR3: TGCGCCAGCTTACCGGGACAGGGATTGCCTAGCACAGATACGCAGTATTTT.

The chain joins TRBV19 to TRBJ1-2, with 9 bases identical to TRBD1. The CDR3 is made up of 12 amino acids. Germline CDR1 reads LNHDA; CDR2 reads SQIVND (reference sequence). J gave up 8 bases and V 3 bases, and 1 base lay outside the gene matches. CDR3 region: CASSMTGGGYTF. Here the CDR3 DNA reads TGTGCCAGTAGTATGACAGGGGGAGGCTACACCTTC.

The V and J genes are TRBV19 and TRBJ2-7, with 8 bases identical to TRBD2. The CDR3 spans 15 residues. Germline lookup yields CDR1 LNHDA and CDR2 SQIVND (reference sequence). In nucleotides, the CDR3 is TGTGCGCCGATCGGTTCCAGCGGGGGACTCTACGAGCAGTACTTC. This codes for CAPIGSSGGLYEQYF.

This sequence joins TRBV19 and TRBJ1-4; the match to TRBD1 covers 8 bases. Germline V gene sequence: CDR1 LNHDA, CDR2 SQIVND (reference sequence). The J segment lost 8 bases and the V segment lost 2 bases, leaving 7 bases of the junction unmatched. This CDR3 has 15 residues. The CDR3 DNA follows: TGTGCCAGTAGTATAAGTCCAGGGGGCCAGGAAAAACTGTTTTTT. This sequence encodes CASSISPGGQEKLFF.

The chain is built from TRBV18 and TRBJ2-6; the D gene is possibly TRBD2 (5 bases). CDR3 length: 16 amino acids. Germline V gene sequence: CDR1 KGHSH, CDR2 LQKENI. V was shortened by 5 bases and J by 2 bases, with 13 bases between the two germline ends. The CDR3 DNA reads as TGTGCCAGCTCAGGACTTATGGGGACTGGGGCCAACGTCCTGACTTTC. This codes for CASSGLMGTGANVLTF.

V usage is TRBV18 and J usage is TRBJ1-4; D is perhaps TRBD1 (5 bases). The CDR3 runs 15 residues. Between the trimmed V and J ends, which lost 3 bases and 0 bases, there was a span of 8 bases. Germline V gene sequence: CDR1 KGHSH, CDR2 LQKENI. CDR3 sequence reads: CASSPFRATNEKLFF. The CDR3 nucleotides are TGTGCCAGCTCACCTTTCAGGGCAACTAATGAAAAACTGTTTTTT.

The chain links TRBV7-2 to TRBJ2-3, with D possibly being TRBD2 (5 bases). Between the trimmed V and J ends, which lost 5 bases and 0 bases, there was a span of 24 bases. The germline CDR1 and CDR2 sequences are SGHTA and FQGNSA. This CDR3 contains 19 residues. As DNA, the CDR3 is TGTGCCAGCAGCCCGCACCCCCTCGTAGCGCGGACTAGCACAGATACGCAGTATTTT. It translates to CASSPHPLVARTSTDTQYF.

The chain uses TRBV5-1 and TRBJ2-7; perhaps TRBD2 as D (6 bases). Germline CDR1 and CDR2: SGHRS and YFSETQ. This CDR3 has 15 amino acids. Trimming cost V 5 bases and J 0 bases, with 15 bases left between them. CDR3 in amino acids: CASSFVAENSYEQYF. The CDR3 DNA sequence: TGCGCCAGCAGTTTTGTAGCGGAGAACTCCTACGAGCAGTACTTC. Looking up the rest from reference TRBV5-1 and TRBJ2-7 gives the full variable domain: KAGVTQTPRYLIKTRGQQVTLSCSPISGHRSVSWYQQTPGQGLQFLFEYFSETQRNKGNFPGRFSGRQFSNSRSEMNVSTLELGDSALYLCASSFVAENSYEQYFGPGTRLTVT.

This clone came up once. The chain couples TRBV19 to TRBJ2-5; 11 bases are shared with TRBD2. This CDR3 is 15 amino acids long. Germline CDR1 LNHDA, CDR2 SQIVND (reference sequence). V was clipped by 4 bases and J by 4 bases; unmatched bases: 5. In nucleotides, the CDR3 is TGTGCCAGTAGTAATCTAGCGGGAGGCGGAGAGACCCAGTACTTC. This translates into CASSNLAGGGETQYF. Full variable domain (rest looked up from reference TRBV19 and TRBJ2-5): DGGITQSPKYLFRKEGQNVTLSCEQNLNHDAMYWYRQDPGQGLRLIYYSQIVNDFQKGDIAEGYSVSREKKESFPLTVTSAQKNPTAFYLCASSNLAGGGETQYFGPGTRLLVL.

This clone was seen just once. V and J are TRBV6-5 and TRBJ1-1; D is unresolved. This CDR3 has 13 amino acids. Trimming stripped 4 bases from V and 5 bases from J, with 11 bases between. Germline values: CDR1 MNHEY, CDR2 SVGAGI. CDR3 DNA: TGTGCCAGCAGTTTCACGAGGGTTACTGAAGCTTTCTTT. Its protein product is CASSFTRVTEAFF.

V and J are TRBV24-1 and TRBJ2-3; D perhaps matches TRBD1 (6 bases). The CDR3 consists of 17 residues. V was cut by 0 bases and J by 0 bases, with 12 bases left in between. Germline V gives CDR1 KGHDR, CDR2 SFDVKD. CDR3 in amino acids: CATSDLGTKISTDTQYF. The CDR3 nucleotides are TGTGCCACCAGTGATTTGGGGACAAAAATTAGCACAGATACGCAGTATTTT.

V gene TRBV30 combines with J gene TRBJ2-7, with 10 nucleotides matching TRBD1. The germline gives CDR1 GTSNPN, CDR2 SVGIG (reference sequence). V trimming: 7 bases; J trimming: 4 bases; junction bases outside the gene matches: 22. The CDR3 length is 18 residues. For the CDR3, the DNA is TGTGCCTCGGTCGGGGGGACAGGGGCTCTCGAGACCCCTTACGAGCAGTACTTC. It yields the protein CASVGGTGALETPYEQYF.

The chain uses TRBV5-1 and TRBJ2-7; TRBD2 might be the D (5 bases). The CDR3 sequence is 15 residues long. Germline-derived CDR1 and CDR2 are SGHRS and YFSETQ. V dropped 6 bases and J dropped 2 bases, with 18 bases sitting between them. The CDR3 here is CASTPAVLNPYEQYF. The CDR3 nucleotides are TGCGCCAGCACCCCAGCGGTTCTCAACCCCTACGAGCAGTACTTC.

The rearrangement uses TRBV18 and TRBJ2-6; TRBD1 matches at 7 bases. Germline CDR1 and CDR2: KGHSH and LQKENI. This CDR3 is built from 18 residues. The V gene end was trimmed by 6 bases and the J gene end by 0 bases; junction bases not matched to a gene: 11. CDR3 protein: CASSPRTGALSGANVLTF. CDR3 DNA sequence: TGTGCCAGCTCCCCTAGGACAGGAGCCCTCTCTGGGGCCAACGTCCTGACTTTC. The full variable domain, with the rest looked up from reference TRBV18 and TRBJ2-6, is NAGVMQNPRHLVRRRGQEARLRCSPMKGHSHVYWYRQLPEEGLKFMVYLQKENIIDESGMPKERFSAEFPKEGPSILRIQQVVRGDSAAYFCASSPRTGALSGANVLTFGAGSRLTVL.

This sequence joins TRBV18 and TRBJ1-4; 11 nucleotides match TRBD1. This CDR3 is 16 amino acids long. The J segment lost 1 base and the V segment lost 3 bases, leaving 1 base of the junction unmatched. Germline V lookup: CDR1 KGHSH, CDR2 LQKENI. CDR3 DNA sequence: TGTGCCAGCTCACCCGGGACAGGGGGAACTAATGAAAAACTGTTTTTT. As protein: CASSPGTGGTNEKLFF.

As concerns this clone: Additional DNA sequences in this sample encode the identical CDR3. This rearrangement joins TRBV5-1 to TRBJ1-1; TRBD1 might be the D (5 bases). Trimming removed 0 bases at V and 1 base at J, with 7 bases between. Looked up from germline, CDR1 is SGHRS and CDR2 is YFSETQ. The CDR3 extends over 14 amino acids. The CDR3 protein is CASSLDGGNTEAFF. Written as DNA, the CDR3 is TGCGCCAGCAGCTTGGACGGGGGGAACACTGAAGCTTTCTTT.